The text below deals with one T cell receptor beta chain. The CDR3 totals 13 residues. Per germline, CDR1 LGHNA and CDR2 YSLEER. Trimming pared 1 base from V and 3 bases from J, leaving 7 bases between. This entry comes from a study of blood T cell repertoires in COVID-19. Study in general: There were acute and convalescent COVID-19 samples, and they came from the United States, Italy and Spain.

Source study methods: Amplification of reference gene primers was used by the study to estimate nucleated cell counts. Sequenced by immunoSEQ multiplex PCR; TCRdb stores in-frame clones only, minus some. Clone size and the V and J calls come from that table; the DNA yielded D and trimming. The profile shows around 180,000 clones, 75% to 90% of them singletons. V usage is TRBV4-3 and J usage is TRBJ2-7; no definite D call. The clonotype originates from a human donor with active or convalescent COVID-19. The donor label of this sample is uncertain. Sequencing was carried out using peripheral blood. The CDR3 sequence is CASSQGLIYEQYF. In DNA form, the CDR3 reads TGCGCCAGCAGCCAAGGCCTAATCTACGAGCAGTACTTC.